The 20 T cell receptor delta chains given below trace back to one sample, sequenced in a study of gamma-delta T cells after stem cell transplantation. TCRdb used CATT to re-call clones from the RT-PCR reads. The table shows 10,000 to 13,000 delta-chain clones, with around two fifths occurring only once. Sequenced: gamma-delta T cells. These receptors were taken from a human donor. It is not recorded whose cells these are; they may come from a transplant donor.

V usage is TRDV3 and J usage is TRDJ1; 9 positions agree with TRDD3. After removal of 4 bases from V and 0 bases from J, the junction contained 30 bases not matched to a gene. CDR1 TVYSNPD and CDR2 GDNSRS come from the germline V gene (reference sequence). This CDR3 comprises 22 residues. The CDR3 loop is CACIGSYETYWGRRAYTDKLIF. The CDR3 DNA reads TGTGCCTGTATTGGATCCTACGAAACGTACTGGGGGAGACGCGCTTACACCGATAAACTCATCTTT.

The rearrangement uses TRDV2 and TRDJ2; 9 bases map to TRDD3. Germline V gene sequence: CDR1 GEAIGNYY, CDR2 EKD. The CDR3 has 14 residues. V was pared by 3 bases and J by 5 bases, with 3 bases of the junction left unmatched. The CDR3 loop reads CACDPLGDTAQLFF. As DNA, the CDR3 is TGTGCCTGTGACCCGCTGGGGGATACAGCACAACTCTTCTTT.

V is TRDV1 and J is TRDJ2, with 8 bases lining up with TRDD2. This CDR3 has 15 residues. V lost 5 bases and J lost 0; bases outside the gene matches: 2. CDR1 and CDR2 (germline): TSWWSYY, QGS. The CDR3 nucleotides are TGTGCTCTTGGGAGCCTTCCTACTTTGACAGCACAACTCTTCTTT. Protein sequence: CALGSLPTLTAQLFF.

Points on this clone: At one boundary the junction diverges from the germline segment, which might be a read error. Different DNA sequences within this sample yield the same CDR3. V gene TRDV2 combines with J gene TRDJ2; D gene uncertain. The CDR3 has 10 amino acids. Germline-derived CDR1 and CDR2 are GEAIGNYY and EKD. CDR3 nucleotide sequence: TGTGCCTGTGACACAGCACAGCTCTTCTTT. Amino acids: CACDTAQLFF.

The chain is built from TRDV2 and TRDJ3; a weak D match, TRDD3 (6 bases). Germline V gives CDR1 GEAIGNYY, CDR2 EKD. Between the trimmed V and J ends, which lost 1 base and 0 bases, there was a span of 18 bases. The CDR3 contains 20 residues. The CDR3 reads CACDTNGGYPGSWDTRQMFF. The CDR3 bases are TGTGCCTGTGACACGAATGGAGGATACCCAGGCTCCTGGGACACCCGACAGATGTTTTTC.

J is TRDJ1 and V is TRDV1, with 13 positions matching TRDD3. Germline values: CDR1 TSWWSYY, CDR2 QGS. CDR3 length: 21 amino acids. The junction had 21 bases not matched to a gene; V was cut back by 4 bases and J by 4 bases. The CDR3 spells CALGGWTVPARLGDTGDKLIF. The DNA of the CDR3 is TGTGCTCTTGGGGGGTGGACGGTGCCGGCGCGACTGGGGGATACGGGCGATAAACTCATCTTT.

This clone was seen only a few times. The chain is built from TRDV1 and TRDJ1; 10 bases fit TRDD3. Germline loops: CDR1 TSWWSYY, CDR2 QGS. CDR3 length equals 26 residues. Germline trimming cut 0 bases from V and 0 bases from J; bases unmatched to any gene: 31. The CDR3 reads CALGELGPRATSDWGIPTAYTDKLIF. CDR3 bases: TGTGCTCTTGGGGAACTAGGACCCCGTGCTACTTCCGACTGGGGGATCCCTACAGCATACACCGATAAACTCATCTTT.

V usage is TRDV1 and J usage is TRDJ1; 11 bases match TRDD3. Looked up from germline, CDR1 is TSWWSYY and CDR2 is QGS. J was trimmed by 4 bases and V by 4 bases; bases with no gene match: 26. This CDR3 spans 22 amino acids. The CDR3 is CALGAFRGLRWGIREVGDKLIF. In DNA form, the CDR3 reads TGTGCTCTTGGGGCTTTTAGGGGCCTCCGATGGGGGATACGCGAAGTAGGCGATAAACTCATCTTT.

With respect to this clone: Other DNA sequences within the sample encode an identical CDR3. The chain uses TRAV29/DV5 and TRDJ1; the match to TRDD3 covers 12 bases. The V and J ends lost 0 bases and 3 bases, in that order; junction bases with no gene match: 21. Germline lookup yields CDR1 NSMFDY and CDR2 ISSIKDK. There are 21 residues in the CDR3. The CDR3 spells CAASVDTLVLGDTLGSDKLIF. The CDR3 nucleotides read TGTGCAGCAAGCGTGGATACGTTGGTACTGGGGGATACACTAGGGTCCGATAAACTCATCTTT.

J is TRDJ1 and V is TRDV1; possibly TRDD3 for D (7 bases). The CDR3 covers 17 residues. The germline gives CDR1 TSWWSYY, CDR2 QGS. Trimming removed 2 bases at V and 8 bases at J, with 24 bases between. The CDR3 reads CALGEILPGDRAPKLIF. Here the CDR3 DNA reads TGTGCTCTTGGGGAAATCCTACCCGGGGATAGAGCCCCAAAACTCATCTTT.

As to this clone: Other DNA sequences from this sample encode an identical CDR3 as well. The chain couples TRDV2 to TRDJ1, with 8 bases fitting TRDD3. CDR1 and CDR2 (germline): GEAIGNYY, EKD. The CDR3 is 22 residues long. V lost 0 bases to trimming and J lost 0 bases; unmatched junction nucleotides: 23. The CDR3, as DNA: TGTGCCTGTGACACCGGGCAACCAGGGTTTACTTGCTGGGGGACTCACACCGATAAACTCATCTTT. Its protein is CACDTGQPGFTCWGTHTDKLIF.

To note about this clone: A much larger clone differs by one base, so this may be a read error. The chain joins TRDV2 to TRDJ1; 9 bases fit TRDD3. CDR3 size: 17 residues. Trimming at V came to 2 bases and at J to 0 bases, leaving 9 bases not matched to a gene. The germline V gene encodes CDR1 GEAIGNYY and CDR2 EKD. The CDR3 is CACDNWGRKSYTDKLIF. The CDR3 DNA follows: TGTGCCTGTGACAACTGGGGGAGAAAATCGTACACCGATAAACTCATCTTT.

This clone was seen a few times. The V call is TRDV1, the J call TRDJ2, with 12 bases lining up with TRDD3. Losses at the gene ends were 2 bases for V and 7 bases for J; bases not matched to a gene: 20. Germline CDR1 reads TSWWSYY; CDR2 reads QGS. The CDR3 spans 21 residues. The CDR3 sequence is CALGEILGYPTLGDTRAQLFF. CDR3 coding DNA: TGTGCTCTTGGGGAAATTCTAGGTTACCCTACACTGGGGGATACAAGAGCACAACTCTTCTTT.

The chain has TRDV2 and TRDJ3, with 10 bases matching TRDD3. The germline gives CDR1 GEAIGNYY, CDR2 EKD. The CDR3 loop spans 21 amino acids. J was trimmed by 7 bases and V by 0 bases; bases with no gene match: 17. CDR3 sequence: CACDTAYWGIHKTLDTRQMFF. In DNA form, the CDR3 reads TGTGCCTGTGACACCGCGTACTGGGGGATCCACAAGACCTTAGACACCCGACAGATGTTTTTC.

Points on this clone: This sequence may be a read error, since a much larger clone differs from it by one base. The rearrangement uses TRDV3 and TRDJ1, with a weak D call TRDD2 (5 bases). The CDR3 totals 13 residues. Germline CDR1 reads TVYSNPD; CDR2 reads GDNSRS (reference sequence). Trimming cost V 3 bases and J 6 bases, with 17 bases left between them. This CDR3 is CAFRPSTNNKLIF. In DNA, the CDR3 is TGTGCCTTCCGTCCTTCGACTAACAATAAACTCATCTTT.

CDR3 bases: TGTGCTCTTGGGGGGTTTCTTAAACATACTGGGGGATACGCTGATTCCGATAAACTCATCTTT. This codes for CALGGFLKHTGGYADSDKLIF. The J gene is TRDJ1, the V gene TRDV1, with TRDD3 matching over 13 bases. V trimming: 4 bases; J trimming: 3 bases; junction bases outside the gene matches: 20. The CDR3 sequence is 21 residues long. Per the germline V gene, CDR1 is TSWWSYY and CDR2 is QGS.

This chain joins TRDV1 and TRDJ1; TRDD3 agrees at 12 bases. The V gene's germline CDR1 is TSWWSYY and CDR2 QGS. The CDR3 sequence is 17 residues long. Trimming removed 2 bases from V and 7 bases from J; junction bases left unmatched: 11. DNA for the CDR3: TGTGCTCTTGGGGAAGGTCCTACTGGGGGATACTCGGGTAAACTCATCTTT. Its translation is CALGEGPTGGYSGKLIF.

This clone occurred once. A much larger clonotype is one base distant, so this may be a read error. V usage is TRDV2 and J usage is TRDJ3, with 7 bases lining up with TRDD3. Germline CDR1 is GEAIGNYY and CDR2 is EKD. This CDR3 comprises 18 residues. The CDR3 loop is CACHLRTGVPWDTRKMFF. CDR3 bases: TGTGCCTGTCATCTTCGTACTGGGGTGCCCTGGGACACCCGAAAGATGTTTTTC.

This clone has only a few counts. The chain uses TRDV1 and TRDJ1; D may match TRDD2 or TRDD3 (8 bases each). V dropped 3 bases and J dropped 0 bases, with 41 bases sitting between them. This CDR3 has 25 amino acids. Germline V gives CDR1 TSWWSYY, CDR2 QGS. The CDR3 loop reads CALGDRTSYAGYAYPVWLYTDKLIF. The CDR3 DNA reads as TGTGCTCTTGGGGACCGAACTTCCTACGCGGGATACGCGTATCCCGTGTGGCTCTACACCGATAAACTCATCTTT.

In this sample, this clone turned up a few times. The sample holds other DNA sequences that translate to the same CDR3. The chain carries TRDV2 and TRDJ3; the match to TRDD3 covers 9 bases. Germline CDR1 GEAIGNYY, CDR2 EKD. CDR3 length: 17 amino acids. Trimming removed 2 bases from V and 1 base from J; junction bases left unmatched: 2. CDR3 sequence (DNA): TGTGCCTGTGACATCACTGGGGGATCCTGGGACACCCGACAGATGTTTTTC. Translation: CACDITGGSWDTRQMFF.